These T cell receptor beta chains were read from a single sample in a study of cytomegalovirus exposure and HLA in healthy donors. Produced via immunoSEQ multiplex PCR; TCRdb's table is partial and in-frame only. In the table there are 150,000 to 250,000 clones, 70% to 85% of which are singletons. The sequenced sample was PBMCs. These receptors originate from a woman aged 30 to 39 in good health and CMV-seropositive. Both conserved end residues are part of each CDR3. A D gene is named only where the DNA matches it firmly. Only part of the rows carry a size: once, few, many, or a class if the clone is expanded.

DNA: TGTGCCAGCAGCTTTGACAGGACCACCGGGGAGCTGTTTTTT
CDR3: CASSFDRTTGELFF
V: TRBV6-5
J: TRBJ2-2
size: -
D: -

DNA: TGTGCCATCAGTGACCTTTACATCCAGGGCTACACCTTC
CDR3: CAISDLYIQGYTF
V: TRBV10-3
J: TRBJ1-2
size: -
D: -

DNA: TGTGCCAGCAGTGACAGGGGCCCCACAGATACGCAGTATTTT
CDR3: CASSDRGPTDTQYF
V: TRBV6-1
J: TRBJ2-3
size: -
D: -

DNA: TGTGCCAGCAGCGTAGGGACAGACTCTGGAAACACCATATATTTT
CDR3: CASSVGTDSGNTIYF
V: TRBV9
J: TRBJ1-3
size: few
D: -

DNA: TGTGCCAGCAGTGAAGGCGGGGCAGGCTTCTCTGGGGCCAACGTCCTGACTTTC
CDR3: CASSEGGAGFSGANVLTF
V: TRBV25-1
J: TRBJ2-6
size: -
D: -

DNA: TGTGCCTGGTCGACAGGGGCGGGGAACAATCAGCCCCAGCATTTT
CDR3: CAWSTGAGNNQPQHF
V: TRBV30
J: TRBJ1-5
size: -
D: TRBD1

DNA: TGTGCCAGCAGCCCCTACCCCGGACAGGGTGCCTACAATGAGCAGTTCTTC
CDR3: CASSPYPGQGAYNEQFF
V: TRBV9
J: TRBJ2-1
size: -
D: TRBD1

DNA: TGCGCCAGCAGCTCCTCCTGGGGGGTCTTCAATGAGCAGTTCTTC
CDR3: CASSSSWGVFNEQFF
V: TRBV5-1
J: TRBJ2-1
size: -
D: -

DNA: TGCAGCGTTGAAGAATTAGGACTCACGTATGGCTACACCTTC
CDR3: CSVEELGLTYGYTF
V: TRBV29-1
J: TRBJ1-2
size: -
D: -

DNA: TGTGCCACCAGCAGAGATTTCTTCCGGGACAGACTATACGAGCAGTACTTC
CDR3: CATSRDFFRDRLYEQYF
V: TRBV15
J: TRBJ2-7
size: -
D: TRBD1

DNA: TGTGCCAGCAGCCCTCACCGGGACAGGTTCACCGGGGAGCTGTTTTTT
CDR3: CASSPHRDRFTGELFF
V: TRBV27
J: TRBJ2-2
size: -
D: TRBD1

DNA: TGTGCCAGCACCCGAAACCGGGGACAGTTCAAGAAAGCGGGAGATACGCAGTATTTT
CDR3: CASTRNRGQFKKAGDTQYF
V: TRBV2
J: TRBJ2-3
size: -
D: -

DNA: TGTGCCACCAGCACTGGACTAGCGGGAGTGGACTATGGCTACACCTTC
CDR3: CATSTGLAGVDYGYTF
V: TRBV15
J: TRBJ1-2
size: few
D: -

DNA: TGTGCCAGCAGCTCCCAACTAGCGGGGTACGAGCAGTACTTC
CDR3: CASSSQLAGYEQYF
V: TRBV7-9
J: TRBJ2-7
size: -
D: TRBD2